The clone carrying this TCR beta chain was counted ten times or more. The antigen remains unidentified. These data originate in a study of T-cell reconstitution after alpha-beta-depleted transplantation in children. Whole-study findings and limits: When one year had passed after transplant, most T-cell counts and diversity came from newly produced T cells. Several hundred expanded graft clones reportedly gave rise to the alpha-beta T cells present about two months after transplant.

Unique molecular identifiers were incorporated into the prepared TCRbeta library. TCRdb reprocessed the PCR reads via MiXCR and lists one record per CDR3 protein. The sample comprises 200,000 to 250,000 distinct CDR3 sequences, roughly a tenth of which are singletons, and about 30% rests with the top ten. This CDR3 comprises 15 residues. From germline, CDR1 is LGHNA and CDR2 YNFKEQ. Trimming took 4 bases from V and 6 from J; bases not matched to a gene: 6. Sequences were derived from PBMCs, sampled before TCRalphabeta/CD19-depleted stem cell transplant. The source is a child less than two years old with acute myeloid leukemia, due to receive a stem cell transplant. The chain carries TRBV4-2 and TRBJ2-2, with TRBD1 identical over 9 bases. In DNA, the CDR3 is TGTGCCAGCAGCCCCGCCGGGACAGGGTCCGGGGAGCTGTTTTTT. This codes for CASSPAGTGSGELFF.